A selection of T cell receptor delta chains follows, all from one sample in a study of gamma-delta chains in newborns, infants, children. TCRdb repeated clone calling on the reads with CATT. Of about 16,000 delta-chain clones listed, roughly 7% are singletons. The specimen sequenced was blood. These receptors were collected from a child who was a newborn, infant or young child, either healthy, febrile or measles-vaccinated (not recorded which). Each CDR3 is given with its conserved first and last residue. Fields, in order: J gene, clone size, D gene, V gene, CDR3 DNA, CDR3 protein. D genes are given only for firm matches. Not all rows give a size; the values are once, few, many and, for expanded clones, a class.

>TRDJ3|few|TRDD3|TRDV2
TGTGCCTGTGATCCCGTACTGGGGGATCTCTCCTGGGACACCCGACAGATGTTTTTC
CACDPVLGDLSWDTRQMFF
>TRDJ3|-|-|TRDV2
TGTGCCTGTGACACGCTGGGGCTATCAACGAGCTCCTGGGACACCCGCCAGATGTTTTTC
CACDTLGLSTSSWDTRQMFF
>TRDJ3|medium-sized|TRDD3|TRDV2
TGTGCCTGTGACACCGTTCTACTGGGGGATAGCTCCTGGGACACCCGACAGATGTTTTTC
CACDTVLLGDSSWDTRQMFF
>TRDJ3|few|TRDD3|TRDV2
TGTGCCTGTGACACCCTTTGGGGGATACCCTCCTGGGACACCCGACAGATGTTTTTC
CACDTLWGIPSWDTRQMFF
>TRDJ3|few|TRDD3|TRDV2
TGTGCCTGTGACACCGCGGGGATAGGGGTCTGGGACACCCGACAGATGTTTTTC
CACDTAGIGVWDTRQMFF
>TRDJ3|few|-|TRDV2
TGCGCCTGTGACACCGTGGGGTCGAGCTCCTGGGACACCCGACAGATGTTTTTC
CACDTVGSSSWDTRQMFF
>TRDJ3|few|TRDD3|TRDV2
TGTGCCTGTGACTCACTGGGGGATACGAACTGGGACACCCGACAGATGTTTTTC
CACDSLGDTNWDTRQMFF
>TRDJ3|-|TRDD3|TRDV2
TGTGCCTGCGACACCTTACTGGGGAGCAGGGACACCCGACAGATGTTTTTC
CACDTLLGSRDTRQMFF
>TRDJ3|-|TRDD3|TRDV2
TGTGCCTGTGACACCTGGGGATACAACGCCTGGGACACCCGACAGATGTTTTTC
CACDTWGYNAWDTRQMFF
>TRDJ3|-|TRDD3|TRDV2
TGTGCCTGTGACACCGTCATACTGGGGGATACGTCCTGGGACACCCGACAGATGTTTTTC
CACDTVILGDTSWDTRQMFF
>TRDJ1|-|TRDD3|TRDV2
TGTGCCTGTGACCTACTCGTAATGGGGGATACGTACACCGATAAACTCATCTTT
CACDLLVMGDTYTDKLIF
>TRDJ3|-|TRDD3|TRDV2
TGTGCCAGTGACACGTGGGATACGACCTGGGACACCCGACAGATGTTTTTC
CASDTWDTTWDTRQMFF
>TRDJ3|few|TRDD3|TRDV2
TGTGCCTGTGACGTACTGGGGGATAAGGCCTGGGACACCCGACAGATGTTTTTC
CACDVLGDKAWDTRQMFF
>TRDJ3|few|TRDD3|TRDV2
TGTGCCCGTGACAGTCTACTGGGGGATAGCTCCTGGGACACCCGACAGATGTTTTTC
CARDSLLGDSSWDTRQMFF
>TRDJ3|-|TRDD3|TRDV2
TGTGCCTGTGACGGCTTACTGGGGGATCCCTGGGACACCCGACGGATGTTTTTC
CACDGLLGDPWDTRRMFF
>TRDJ3|-|TRDD3|TRDV2
TGTGCCTGTGACACCATTGGTACTGGGGTATACCGCTCCTGGGACACCCGACAGATGTTTTTC
CACDTIGTGVYRSWDTRQMFF
>TRDJ3|few|TRDD3|TRDV2
TGTGCCTGTGACACTGGGGGATACGCTGGGGACACCCGACAGATGTTTTTC
CACDTGGYAGDTRQMFF
>TRDJ3|-|TRDD3|TRDV2
TGTGCCCGTGACACCGTACTGGGGGGTGGCTCCTGGGACACCCGACAGATGTTTTTC
CARDTVLGGGSWDTRQMFF
>TRDJ3|-|TRDD3|TRDV2
TGTGCCTGTGACGTACTGGGGGCCTCCTTGGACACCCGACAGATGTTTTTC
CACDVLGASLDTRQMFF
>TRDJ3|-|-|TRDV2
TGTGCCTGTGACCCCTTTACCAGCTCCTGGGACACCCGACAGATGTTTTTC
CACDPFTSSWDTRQMFF
>TRDJ2|-|TRDD3|TRDV1
TGTGCTCTTGGGGAATACCTTCCGCACTTACTGGGGGATACTTTGACAGCACAACTCTTCTTT
CALGEYLPHLLGDTLTAQLFF
>TRDJ3|-|TRDD3|TRDV2
TGTGCCTGTGACCATACTGGGGGCCTTTACTCCTGGGACACCCGACAGATGTTTTTC
CACDHTGGLYSWDTRQMFF
>TRDJ3|many|-|TRDV2
TGTGCCTGTGACACCGTATCCGGGATAAGCTCCTGGGACACCCGACAGATGTTTTTC
CACDTVSGISSWDTRQMFF